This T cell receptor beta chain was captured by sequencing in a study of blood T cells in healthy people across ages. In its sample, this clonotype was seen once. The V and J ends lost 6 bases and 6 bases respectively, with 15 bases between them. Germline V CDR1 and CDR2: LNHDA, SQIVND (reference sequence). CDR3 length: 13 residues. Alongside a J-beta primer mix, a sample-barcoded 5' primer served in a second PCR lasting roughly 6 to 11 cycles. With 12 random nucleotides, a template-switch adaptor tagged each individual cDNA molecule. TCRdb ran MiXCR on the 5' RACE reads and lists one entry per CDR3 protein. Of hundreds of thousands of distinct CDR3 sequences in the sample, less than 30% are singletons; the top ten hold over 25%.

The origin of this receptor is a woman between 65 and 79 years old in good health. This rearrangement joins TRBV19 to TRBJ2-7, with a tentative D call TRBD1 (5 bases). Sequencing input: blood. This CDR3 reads CASSVTVSPEQYF. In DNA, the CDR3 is TGTGCCAGTAGCGTGACAGTTTCCCCCGAGCAGTACTTC.